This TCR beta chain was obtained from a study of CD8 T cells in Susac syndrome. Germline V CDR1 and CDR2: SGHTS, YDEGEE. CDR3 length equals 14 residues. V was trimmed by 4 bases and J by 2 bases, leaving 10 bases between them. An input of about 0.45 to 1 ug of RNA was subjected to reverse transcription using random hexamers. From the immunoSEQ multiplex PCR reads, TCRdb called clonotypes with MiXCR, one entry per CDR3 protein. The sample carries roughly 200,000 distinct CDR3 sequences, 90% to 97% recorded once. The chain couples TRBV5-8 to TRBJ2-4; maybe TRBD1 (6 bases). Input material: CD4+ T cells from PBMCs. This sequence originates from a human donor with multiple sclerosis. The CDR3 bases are TGTGCCAGCAGCCCACAGGGTACCAAAAACATTCAGTACTTC. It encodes CASSPQGTKNIQYF.